This TCR beta chain emerged from a study of T-cell reconstitution after alpha-beta-depleted transplantation in children (dated by TCRdb to the mid-2010s). In the study overall: The study quantitatively tracked T-cell immune reconstitution after TCRalphabeta/CD19-depleted allogeneic hematopoietic cell transplantation in children using TCR repertoire profiling.

Library construction relied on PCR. The reads were generated on an Illumina HiSeq 2500. To normalize quantification of the TCRbeta repertoire, the TCR libraries were built with molecular barcoding that relied on unique molecular identifiers. TCRdb handled the public reads itself, with Q25 trimming in fastp and clone calling in MiXCR, and kept productive beta chains. Each record represents a unique CDR3 protein, reported with the most common genes and DNA among its rows. Counted in this sample were approximately 200,000 distinct CDR3 sequences; 13% to 15% of them appeared once. Less than 15% of the sample is held by the ten biggest clonotypes. The germline V gene provides CDR1 SGHRS and CDR2 YFSETQ. Reading from cysteine to phenylalanine, the CDR3 counts 16 amino acids. CDR3 DNA is the only sequence kept; it has 48 bases, read in frame from the first base. Cut back by 9 bases and 1 base, the V and J ends lie 19 bases apart.

This clonotype was seen repeatedly, ten times or more. Its antigen is unknown. Base qualities are missing; no much larger clone stands one base away. The chain joins TRBV5-1 to TRBJ2-2; 6 matching bases give a weak D call of TRBD1. Here the sequenced sample was PBMCs from the stem cell graft donor, taken from the stem cell graft. The receptor was derived from a human donor who donated a stem cell graft to a child with acute lymphoblastic leukemia. The CDR3 region: CATKGDMQENTGELFF. The DNA sequence is as follows: TGCGCCACCAAGGGGGACATGCAGGAGAACACCGGGGAGCTGTTTTTT.